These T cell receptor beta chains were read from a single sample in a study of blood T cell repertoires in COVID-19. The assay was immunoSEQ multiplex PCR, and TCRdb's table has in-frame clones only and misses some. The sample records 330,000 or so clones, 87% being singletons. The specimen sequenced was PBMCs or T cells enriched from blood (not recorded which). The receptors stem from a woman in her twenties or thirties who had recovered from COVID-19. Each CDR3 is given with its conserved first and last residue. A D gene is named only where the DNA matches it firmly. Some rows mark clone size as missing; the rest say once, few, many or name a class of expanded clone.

DNA: TGCGCCAGCAGCCAAGCCCAAACAGGGGGAAACTATGGCTACACCTTC
CDR3: CASSQAQTGGNYGYTF
J: TRBJ1-2
V: TRBV4-1
D: TRBD1
size: once

DNA: TGTGCCAGTAGTATAGTGTTGGGGGCCACCGGGGAGCTGTTTTTT
CDR3: CASSIVLGATGELFF
J: TRBJ2-2
V: TRBV19
D: .
size: .

DNA: TGTGCCAGTGGACAGCAAGAGACCCAGTACTTC
CDR3: CASGQQETQYF
J: TRBJ2-5
V: TRBV13
D: .
size: once

DNA: TGCGCCAGCAGCCAGCCGGGACTAGCGGGAGGGCGCGGCACCGGGGAGCTGTTTTTT
CDR3: CASSQPGLAGGRGTGELFF
J: TRBJ2-2
V: TRBV4-1
D: TRBD2
size: .

DNA: TGCGCCAGCAGCCAAGACCACGGGGAGCTGTTTTTT
CDR3: CASSQDHGELFF
J: TRBJ2-2
V: TRBV4-1
D: .
size: .

DNA: TGTGCCAGCAGCTCAGGTACCTACGAGCAGTACTTC
CDR3: CASSSGTYEQYF
J: TRBJ2-7
V: TRBV11-2
D: .
size: once

DNA: TGTGCCAGCAGCCGGGACAGGGTAAACACTGAAGCTTTCTTT
CDR3: CASSRDRVNTEAFF
J: TRBJ1-1
V: TRBV11-3
D: TRBD1
size: .

DNA: TGCGCCAGCAGCCCGGACAGAGATAGCAATCAGCCCCAGCATTTT
CDR3: CASSPDRDSNQPQHF
J: TRBJ1-5
V: TRBV4-1
D: .
size: once

DNA: TGTGCCAGCAGCTTACAGGACAGGGGTGGCTACACCTTC
CDR3: CASSLQDRGGYTF
J: TRBJ1-2
V: TRBV7-9
D: TRBD1
size: .

DNA: TGTGCCAGCAGAGGACAGGGGCATTACGAGCAGTACTTC
CDR3: CASRGQGHYEQYF
J: TRBJ2-7
V: TRBV2
D: TRBD1
size: .

DNA: TGTGCCAGCAGTTGGGACAAGAATCAGCCCCAGCATTTT
CDR3: CASSWDKNQPQHF
J: TRBJ1-5
V: TRBV12-3/TRBV12-4
D: .
size: few

DNA: TGTGCCAGCAGCTTGTTCTTTAGGTCAGAACGGGGTGAGACCCAGTACTTC
CDR3: CASSLFFRSERGETQYF
J: TRBJ2-5
V: TRBV5-5
D: .
size: .

DNA: TGTGCCAGCAGTGCTACGGCAGGCACTGAAGCTTTCTTT
CDR3: CASSATAGTEAFF
J: TRBJ1-1
V: TRBV2
D: .
size: .

DNA: TGCGCCAGCAGTCGCCGGGACATTAGCAATCAGCCCCAGCATTTT
CDR3: CASSRRDISNQPQHF
J: TRBJ1-5
V: TRBV10-1
D: .
size: .

DNA: TGTGCCAGGACCCCGGGACTAGCGGGGCCAAGCTCCTACAATGAGCAGTTCTTC
CDR3: CARTPGLAGPSSYNEQFF
J: TRBJ2-1
V: TRBV5-3
D: TRBD2
size: .